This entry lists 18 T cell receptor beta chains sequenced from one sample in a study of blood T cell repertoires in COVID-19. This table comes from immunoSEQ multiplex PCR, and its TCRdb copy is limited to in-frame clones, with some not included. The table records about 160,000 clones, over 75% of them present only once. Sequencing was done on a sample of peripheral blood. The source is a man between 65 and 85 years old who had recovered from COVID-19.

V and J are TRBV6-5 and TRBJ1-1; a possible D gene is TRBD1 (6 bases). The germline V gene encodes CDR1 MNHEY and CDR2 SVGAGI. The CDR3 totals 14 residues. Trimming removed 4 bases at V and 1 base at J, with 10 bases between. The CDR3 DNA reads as TGTGCCAGCAGTTCACCGGGACAGAACACTGAAGCTTTCTTT. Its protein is CASSSPGQNTEAFF.

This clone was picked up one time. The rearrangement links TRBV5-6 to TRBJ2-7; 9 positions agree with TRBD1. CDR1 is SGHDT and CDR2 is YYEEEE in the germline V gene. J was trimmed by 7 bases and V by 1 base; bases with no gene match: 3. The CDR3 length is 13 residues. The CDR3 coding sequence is TGTGCCAGCAGCTTGAACAGGGGGCGTGAGCAGTACTTC. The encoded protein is CASSLNRGREQYF.

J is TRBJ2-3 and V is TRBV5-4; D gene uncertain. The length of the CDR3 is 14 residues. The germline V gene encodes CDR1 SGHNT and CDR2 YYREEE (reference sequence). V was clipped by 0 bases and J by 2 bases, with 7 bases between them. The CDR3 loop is CASSLESLTDTQYF. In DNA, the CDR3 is TGTGCCAGCAGCTTGGAGAGCCTCACAGATACGCAGTATTTT.

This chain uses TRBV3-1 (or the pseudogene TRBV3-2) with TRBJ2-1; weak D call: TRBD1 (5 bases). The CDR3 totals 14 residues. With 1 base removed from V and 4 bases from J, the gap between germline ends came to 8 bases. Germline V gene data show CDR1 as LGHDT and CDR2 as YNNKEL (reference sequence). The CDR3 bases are TGTGCCAGCAGCCAAGGACAGAATTACAATGAGCAGTTCTTC. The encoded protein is CASSQGQNYNEQFF.

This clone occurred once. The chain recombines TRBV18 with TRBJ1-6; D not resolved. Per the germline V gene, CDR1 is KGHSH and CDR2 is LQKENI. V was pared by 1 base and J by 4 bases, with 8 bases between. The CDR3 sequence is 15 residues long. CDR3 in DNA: TGTGCCAGCTCACCACGGGCGGGATATAATTCACCCCTCCACTTT. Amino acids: CASSPRAGYNSPLHF.

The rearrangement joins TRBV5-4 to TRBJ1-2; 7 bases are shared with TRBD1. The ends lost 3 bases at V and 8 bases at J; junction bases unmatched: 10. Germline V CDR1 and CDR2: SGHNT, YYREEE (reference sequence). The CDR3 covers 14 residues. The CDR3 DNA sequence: TGTGCCAGCAGCTGGGGACAGTTAACGCGAGGCTACACCTTC. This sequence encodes CASSWGQLTRGYTF. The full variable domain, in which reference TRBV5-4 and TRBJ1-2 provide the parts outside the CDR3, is ETGVTQSPTHLIKTRGQQVTLRCSSQSGHNTVSWYQQALGQGPQFIFQYYREEENGRGNFPPRFSGLQFPNYSSELNVNALELDDSALYLCASSWGQLTRGYTFGSGTRLTVV.

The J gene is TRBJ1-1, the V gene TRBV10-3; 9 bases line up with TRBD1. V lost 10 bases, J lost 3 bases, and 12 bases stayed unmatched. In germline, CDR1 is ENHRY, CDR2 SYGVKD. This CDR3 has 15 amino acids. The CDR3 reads CATVGGTGWDTEAFF. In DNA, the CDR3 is TGTGCCACGGTGGGAGGGACAGGGTGGGACACTGAAGCTTTCTTT.

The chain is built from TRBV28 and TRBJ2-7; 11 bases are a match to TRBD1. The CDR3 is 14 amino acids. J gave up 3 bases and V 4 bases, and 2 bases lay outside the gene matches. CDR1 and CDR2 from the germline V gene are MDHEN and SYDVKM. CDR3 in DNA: TGTGCCAGCAGTTCGGGACAGGGGGTCTACGAGCAGTACTTC. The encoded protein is CASSSGQGVYEQYF.

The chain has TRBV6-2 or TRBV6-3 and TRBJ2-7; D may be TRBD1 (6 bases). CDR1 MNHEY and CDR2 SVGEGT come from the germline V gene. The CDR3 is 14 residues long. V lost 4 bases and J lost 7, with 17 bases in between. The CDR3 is CASSLMRGNSEQYF. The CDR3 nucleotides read TGTGCCAGCAGTTTAATGAGGGGGAATTCGGAGCAGTACTTC.

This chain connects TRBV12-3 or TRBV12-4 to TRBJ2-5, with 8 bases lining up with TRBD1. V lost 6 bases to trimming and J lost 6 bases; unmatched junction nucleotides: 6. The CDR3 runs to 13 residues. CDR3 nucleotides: TGTGCCAGCAGCACTGGGACAGGACAGACCCAGTACTTC. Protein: CASSTGTGQTQYF.

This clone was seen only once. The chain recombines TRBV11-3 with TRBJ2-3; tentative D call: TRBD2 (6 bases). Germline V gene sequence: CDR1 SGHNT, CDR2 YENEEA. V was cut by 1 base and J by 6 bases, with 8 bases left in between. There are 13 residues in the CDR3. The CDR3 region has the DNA TGTGCCAGCAGCTTAGGGGAGGCGGATACGCAGTATTTT. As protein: CASSLGEADTQYF.

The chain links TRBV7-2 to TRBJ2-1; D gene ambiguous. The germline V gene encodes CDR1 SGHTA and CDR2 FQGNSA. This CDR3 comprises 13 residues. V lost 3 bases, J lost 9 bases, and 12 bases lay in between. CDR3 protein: CASSFLDKVEQFF. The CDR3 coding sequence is TGTGCCAGCAGCTTTCTTGACAAGGTTGAGCAGTTCTTC.

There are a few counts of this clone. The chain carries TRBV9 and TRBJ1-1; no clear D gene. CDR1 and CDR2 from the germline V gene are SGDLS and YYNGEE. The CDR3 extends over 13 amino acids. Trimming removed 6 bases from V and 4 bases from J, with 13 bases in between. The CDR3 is CASTPHGSTEAFF. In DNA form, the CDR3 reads TGTGCCAGCACCCCTCACGGGAGCACTGAAGCTTTCTTT.

The CDR3 loop is CASSYSTSGGQETQYF. The CDR3 nucleotides are TGTGCCAGCAGTTACTCGACTAGCGGGGGCCAAGAGACCCAGTACTTC. J is TRBJ2-5 and V is TRBV6-5, with TRBD2 identical over 12 bases. Germline V gives CDR1 MNHEY, CDR2 SVGAGI. V gave up 0 bases and J gave up 1 base; unmatched junction bases: 0. The CDR3 length is 16 residues.

The CDR3 region is CASSPQVRDSSPIGYTF. The CDR3 nucleotides are TGTGCCAGCAGTCCCCAGGTCCGGGACAGCAGCCCTATCGGCTACACCTTC. The V call is TRBV6-6, the J call TRBJ1-2; TRBD1 matches at 7 bases. Losses at the gene ends were 5 bases for V and 8 bases for J; bases not matched to a gene: 20. The germline gives CDR1 MNHNY, CDR2 SVGAGI (reference sequence). The CDR3 length is 17 residues.

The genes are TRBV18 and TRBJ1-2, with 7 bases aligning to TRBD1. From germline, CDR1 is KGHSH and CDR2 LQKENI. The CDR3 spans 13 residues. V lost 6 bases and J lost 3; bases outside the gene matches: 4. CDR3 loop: CASSDRVDYGYTF. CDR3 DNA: TGTGCCAGCTCCGACAGGGTGGACTATGGCTACACCTTC.

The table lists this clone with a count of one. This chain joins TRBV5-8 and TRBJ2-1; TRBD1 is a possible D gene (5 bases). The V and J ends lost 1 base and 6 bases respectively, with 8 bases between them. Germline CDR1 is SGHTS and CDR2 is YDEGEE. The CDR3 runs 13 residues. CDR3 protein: CASSLRQGNEQFF. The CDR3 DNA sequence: TGTGCCAGCAGCTTGAGGCAGGGCAATGAGCAGTTCTTC.

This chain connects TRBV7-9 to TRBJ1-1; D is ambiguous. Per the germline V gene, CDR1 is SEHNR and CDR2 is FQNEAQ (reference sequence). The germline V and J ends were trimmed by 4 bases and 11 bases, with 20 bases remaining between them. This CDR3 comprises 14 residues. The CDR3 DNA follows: TGTGCCAGCAGCTCATCCGGGTCTTCAGGCGGGGCTTTCTTT. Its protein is CASSSSGSSGGAFF. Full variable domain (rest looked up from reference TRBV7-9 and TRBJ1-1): DTGVSQNPRHKITKRGQNVTFRCDPISEHNRLYWYRQTLGQGPEFLTYFQNEAQLEKSRLLSDRFSAERPKGSFSTLEIQRTEQGDSAMYLCASSSSGSSGGAFFGQGTRLTVV.